Given below is one T cell receptor (beta chain) in context. This entry belongs to a study of CD8 T cells in Susac syndrome. It was with random hexamers that roughly 0.45 to 1 ug RNA was reverse transcribed. In TCRdb, the immunoSEQ multiplex PCR reads were re-called with MiXCR into one record per CDR3 protein. The table records a few hundred thousand distinct CDR3 sequences, around nine tenths of them present only once. Bulk CD8+ and CD4+ cells came from magnetic negative isolation; CD8+ TEMRA by FACS. V lost 6 bases to trimming and J lost 3 bases, with 6 bases between them. The CDR3 is made up of 11 amino acids. CDR1 and CDR2 from the germline V gene are DFQATT and SNEGSKA (reference sequence).

The genes are TRBV20-1 and TRBJ2-1, with D unresolved. The sample taken for sequencing was CD8+ T cells from PBMCs. The receptor comes from a human donor with multiple sclerosis. The CDR3 sequence is CSAPFYNEQFF. In DNA, the CDR3 is TGCAGTGCCCCATTCTACAATGAGCAGTTCTTC.